This T cell receptor beta chain was sequenced during a study of spatial heterogeneity in lung cancer. TCRdb redid the calling of the 5' RACE reads with MiXCR, one entry per CDR3 protein. Of around 89,000 distinct CDR3 sequences in the sample, about an eighth are singletons; the top ten hold about 38%. CDR3 size: 15 residues. The V gene's germline CDR1 is SGHTA and CDR2 FQGNSA. Trimming left V 4 bases short and J 0 bases short, with 9 bases between. Time point noted: sample taken at primary tumor resection. Unsorted tumor, nontumor lung tissue or cryopreserved PBMC supplied the whole RNA. This clonotype was obtained from a male donor with early-stage non-small cell lung cancer. Sequences were derived from PBMCs, sampled at surgery. The gene calls are TRBV7-2 and TRBJ1-4; D is unclear. CDR3: CASSSGGSTNEKLFF. The CDR3 nucleotides are TGTGCCAGCAGCTCCGGCGGGTCAACTAATGAAAAACTGTTTTTT.